There are a few counts of the clone carrying this TCR beta chain. Its antigen remains unknown. Primers used in a second PCR of roughly 6 to 12 cycles were a sample-barcoded 5' primer and a J-beta primer mix. TCRdb reanalysed the 5' RACE reads using MiXCR and keeps one entry per CDR3 protein. The sample contains over a million distinct CDR3 sequences, roughly 43% of which appear only once. These data are taken from a study of blood T cells in healthy people across ages. J lost 12 bases, V lost 6 bases, and 8 bases had no gene match. In germline, CDR1 is MNHEY, CDR2 SVGEGT. The CDR3 extends over 14 amino acids. General study results and limits: Per million T cells, the diversity of TCR beta decreased roughly linearly as age advanced. Naive CD4+ cell counts and diversity both ran higher in long-lived than in aged donors.

Approximately 9.1 milliliters was the volume of peripheral blood drawn from each donor. Each sample used at least 6 million PBMCs. V usage is TRBV6-2 or TRBV6-3 and J usage is TRBJ2-1, with TRBD2 matching 13 bases. This TCR was recovered from a woman between 18 and 29 years old in good health. Sequenced: blood. CDR3 sequence (DNA): TGTGCCAGCAGGCAATGGGGACTAGCGGGACTGCAGTTCTTC. This codes for CASRQWGLAGLQFF.